This T cell receptor beta chain emerged from a study of blood T cells in healthy people across ages. A second about 6 to 11 cycle PCR used barcoded and J-beta primers. Each CDR3 protein gets one entry after TCRdb re-called the 5' RACE reads with MiXCR. The sample holds hundreds of thousands of distinct CDR3 sequences, 25% to 35% seen once. In this sample, this clonotype turned up many times. The length of the CDR3 is 14 residues. The V gene's germline CDR1 is SGHRS and CDR2 YFSETQ. Trimming at V came to 6 bases and at J to 10 bases, leaving 7 bases not matched to a gene. The TCR was taken from a woman of 80 years or more in good health. This rearrangement joins TRBV5-1 to TRBJ1-6; 10 nucleotides line up with TRBD1. Material for sequencing was blood. CDR3 protein: CASNRGTGVSPLHF. For the CDR3, the DNA is TGCGCCAGCAACCGGGGGACAGGGGTGTCACCCCTCCACTTT.